This T cell receptor beta chain was retrieved from a study of regulatory T cells in long-lasting Graves disease. The germline CDR1 and CDR2 sequences are MNHNS and SASEGT. J lost 5 bases, V lost 5 bases, and 7 bases had no gene match. The CDR3 covers 15 residues. This clonotype was seen many times. This sample's time point: newly diagnosed GD, antithyroid drugs for less than 3 months. The TCR library used RNA extracted from PBMCs. The authors built TCR beta libraries using iRepertoire HTBI primers and Arm-PCR of CDR3 regions. Each CDR3 protein is one row after TCRdb ran MiXCR on the multiplex PCR reads. The sample lists hundreds of thousands of distinct CDR3 sequences, roughly 12% occurring once. The same specimen was also included in a second study, on T cells in Graves' hyperthyroidism and ophthalmopathy. That publication notes: Graves' hyperthyroidism showing no ophthalmopathy progression within 18 months was considered stable. The HTBI primer set served for first-round RT-PCR of the TCR CDR3. Model-based prediction identified ophthalmopathy a median 6.5 months prior to its onset.

The chain combines TRBV6-1 with TRBJ2-1; 9 positions agree with TRBD2. The receptor comes from a man aged 25 to 40 with Graves disease. The material sequenced was peripheral blood mononuclear cells (PBMCs), taken at new diagnosis, from a patient treated with antithyroid drugs. The CDR3 here is CASSILAGSDNEQFF. CDR3 coding DNA: TGTGCCAGCAGTATACTAGCGGGTTCGGACAATGAGCAGTTCTTC.